This T cell receptor (beta chain) was sequenced for a study of T cell responses to AZD1222 COVID-19 vaccine. General study points: With dominance at 160-218 and 743-854, vaccine-associated CD4 TCRs spanned spike. The number of AZD1222 recipients seropositive at baseline was only five to seven. Spike-specific TCRs gained breadth and depth after people received two AZD1222 doses.

Generated by immunoSEQ multiplex PCR, the TCRdb table keeps only in-frame clones and is missing some. The repertoire consists of 110,000 to 150,000 clones, with 93% occurring once and the leading ten covering approximately 5%. Concerning this clone itself: What it recognizes is unknown.

Germline CDR1 MNHEY, CDR2 SVGAGI. V lost 6 bases to trimming and J lost 3 bases, with 14 bases between them. The CDR3 contains 14 residues. This clonotype was sampled from an adult in good health. The sequencing here drew on peripheral blood, taken on day 0 of AZD1222 vaccination. The chain uses TRBV6-5 and TRBJ1-2, with D possibly being TRBD1 (5 bases). CDR3 amino acids: CASRGADSHYGYTF. In DNA form, the CDR3 reads TGTGCCAGCAGGGGCGCCGACAGCCACTATGGCTACACCTTC.